The sample holds a few counts of the clone carrying this TCR beta chain. This beta chain appears as a stray read in a library generated for alpha chains; its size is not informative. Germline V CDR1 and CDR2: SGHTA, FQGTGA. This CDR3 spans 13 amino acids. The V gene lost 3 bases and the J gene lost 15 bases, with 18 bases spanning the gap. In TCRdb, the 5' RACE reads were re-called with MiXCR into one record per CDR3 protein. The sample includes around 4,000 distinct CDR3 sequences, 30% to 35% of them seen just once. The data were obtained in a study of spatial heterogeneity in lung cancer. Specified time point: sample taken at primary tumor resection. The study sequenced unsorted whole RNA from tumor, nontumor lung or frozen PBMC.

The clonotype originates from a male donor with early-stage non-small cell lung cancer. The material sequenced was PBMCs, taken at surgery. The V and J genes are TRBV7-3 and TRBJ2-1; D might be TRBD2 (5 bases). DNA for the CDR3: TGTGCCAGCAGCTTTCCCGGACCGAGGGAATTGTTCTTC. Protein product: CASSFPGPRELFF.